The 24 T cell receptor beta chains reported below all come from one sample, sequenced in a study of blood T cell repertoires in COVID-19. Sequencing was performed with immunoSEQ multiplex PCR; in TCRdb, only in-frame clones are kept and a portion is missing. The table shows 90,000 or so clones, with 80% to 90% occurring only once. Sequencing was carried out using peripheral blood. Source of these receptors: a man aged 60 to 75 with acute or convalescent COVID-19.

The rearrangement uses TRBV7-2 and TRBJ2-7, with TRBD1 matching 7 bases. Germline loops: CDR1 SGHTA, CDR2 FQGNSA. J was trimmed by 7 bases and V by 3 bases; bases with no gene match: 9. The CDR3 has 14 residues. The DNA of the CDR3 is TGTGCCAGCAGCTTGGACAGGATAGTACGGGAGCAGTACTTC. Translation: CASSLDRIVREQYF.

The chain has TRBV7-9 and TRBJ2-1; a possible D gene is TRBD1 (10 bases). CDR1 and CDR2 from the germline V gene are SEHNR and FQNEAQ (reference sequence). The ends were cut back, 6 bases at V and 6 bases at J, with 21 bases in the middle. CDR3 length equals 16 residues. CDR3 protein: CASSPSGTGVFNEQFF. The DNA for the CDR3 is TGTGCCAGCAGTCCTAGCGGGACAGGGGTTTTCAATGAGCAGTTCTTC.

V is TRBV12-3 or TRBV12-4 and J is TRBJ2-7, with D possibly matching TRBD2 (5 bases). The CDR3 extends over 13 amino acids. The germline V and J ends were trimmed by 1 base and 4 bases, with 8 bases remaining between them. The CDR3 region is CASSLVRGYEQYF. In nucleotides, the CDR3 is TGTGCCAGCAGTTTAGTAAGAGGGTACGAGCAGTACTTC.

This chain uses TRBV5-4 with TRBJ2-1; 8 bases map to TRBD2. V shed 3 bases, J shed 4 bases, and the junction held 6 bases outside the gene matches. The CDR3 length is 15 residues. Germline V CDR1 and CDR2: SGHNT, YYREEE (reference sequence). The CDR3, as DNA: TGTGCCAGCAGCTCAGGACTAGCCGGGTACAATGAGCAGTTCTTC. Its protein product is CASSSGLAGYNEQFF.

V is TRBV6-2 or TRBV6-3 and J is TRBJ2-3, with D unresolved. This CDR3 spans 17 amino acids. CDR1 MNHEY and CDR2 SVGEGT come from the germline V gene. V was cut by 2 bases and J by 4 bases, with 19 bases left in between. The CDR3 region is CASSYPLSAAYSDTQYF. CDR3 DNA sequence: TGTGCCAGCAGTTACCCACTCTCGGCGGCCTATTCAGATACGCAGTATTTT.

The chain combines TRBV19 with TRBJ2-7, with 8 bases lining up with TRBD2. The germline CDR1 and CDR2 sequences are LNHDA and SQIVND (reference sequence). There are 16 residues in the CDR3. With 7 bases clipped from V and 0 bases from J, the junction kept 11 bases outside the gene matches. The CDR3 region has the DNA TGTGCCAGTATGGGATGGGCGGGAGGAAACTCCTACGAGCAGTACTTC. Translation: CASMGWAGGNSYEQYF.

The CDR3 DNA reads as TGTGCCAGCAGTCCAAGGGGCTATGGCTACACCTTC. Its protein product is CASSPRGYGYTF. The rearrangement uses TRBV6-2 or TRBV6-3 and TRBJ1-2, with D maybe TRBD1 (5 bases). Deletions cut 5 bases from V and 4 bases from J, with 8 bases between. This CDR3 is built from 12 residues. The V gene's germline CDR1 is MNHEY and CDR2 SVGEGT.

This chain connects TRBV23-1 to TRBJ1-4; 12 nucleotides line up with TRBD1. TRBV23-1 is placed among ORFs of uncertain function. The CDR3 runs 16 residues. J lost 8 bases, V lost 3 bases, and 7 bases had no gene match. DNA of the CDR3: TGCGCCAGCAGTCACTGGGACAGGGGGCCGCTGGAAAAACTGTTTTTT. Translating gives CASSHWDRGPLEKLFF.

The rearrangement uses TRBV7-9 and TRBJ2-5, with D possibly TRBD1 on 6 matching bases. The V end was cut by 2 bases, the J end by 2 bases, with 9 bases between. The CDR3 spans 14 residues. Germline V gene sequence: CDR1 SEHNR, CDR2 FQNEAQ (reference sequence). DNA of the CDR3: TGTGCCAGCAGCTTAAGTAGGGGGCAAGAGACCCAGTACTTC. It yields the protein CASSLSRGQETQYF.

This CDR3 reads CASSPGTQNQETQYF. CDR3 sequence (DNA): TGTGCTAGTTCCCCCGGGACACAAAACCAAGAGACCCAGTACTTC. This chain uses TRBV12-5 with TRBJ2-5, with D tentatively TRBD1 (6 bases). The CDR3 covers 15 residues. The V end was cut by 8 bases, the J end by 0 bases, with 16 bases between. Per germline, CDR1 LGHNT and CDR2 FRNRAP.

V usage is TRBV7-8 and J usage is TRBJ2-2; TRBD2 agrees at 8 bases. Germline loops: CDR1 SGHVS, CDR2 FQNEAQ. The CDR3 loop spans 16 amino acids. Unmatched junction bases numbered 10, after V lost 5 bases and J lost 5 bases. Here the CDR3 DNA reads TGTGCCAGCAGCCCAGGGGTGGCGGGAGGTACCGGGGAGCTGTTTTTT. Protein sequence: CASSPGVAGGTGELFF.

The chain is built from TRBV5-1 and TRBJ2-5; 10 nucleotides align to TRBD2. The CDR3 runs to 15 residues. Germline V gene lookup returns CDR1 SGHRS and CDR2 YFSETQ. Trimming took 5 bases from V and 5 from J; bases not matched to a gene: 9. The CDR3 region is CASRTSGKSGETQYF. CDR3 bases: TGCGCCAGCAGAACTAGCGGGAAGTCTGGGGAGACCCAGTACTTC.

The chain combines TRBV12-5 with TRBJ2-1; D not resolved. Per the germline V gene, CDR1 is LGHNT and CDR2 is FRNRAP. This CDR3 comprises 15 residues. V was pared by 2 bases and J by 1 base, with 9 bases between. CDR3 loop: CASGLMLGSYNEQFF. In DNA, the CDR3 is TGTGCTAGTGGTTTGATGCTAGGTTCCTACAATGAGCAGTTCTTC.

The chain recombines TRBV9 with TRBJ1-6; tentatively, D is TRBD1 (6 bases). The length of the CDR3 is 15 residues. Deletions cut 3 bases from V and 7 bases from J, with 14 bases between. The V gene's germline CDR1 is SGDLS and CDR2 YYNGEE. CDR3: CASSAVDRGNSPLHF. The CDR3 DNA is TGTGCCAGCAGCGCCGTGGACAGAGGAAATTCACCCCTCCACTTT.

This chain links TRBV19 with TRBJ1-1, with TRBD1 as a possible D gene (6 bases). The CDR3 extends over 15 amino acids. The germline gives CDR1 LNHDA, CDR2 SQIVND (reference sequence). V was pared by 3 bases and J by 0 bases, with 11 bases between. CDR3 loop: CASSIDRTVNTEAFF. CDR3 DNA sequence: TGTGCCAGTAGTATCGACAGGACCGTGAACACTGAAGCTTTCTTT.

The chain has TRBV6-2 or TRBV6-3 and TRBJ1-1, with 9 bases matching TRBD1. V shed 6 bases and J 5 bases; nucleotides not matched to a gene: 13. The CDR3 extends over 16 amino acids. CDR1 and CDR2 from the germline V gene are MNHEY and SVGEGT. For the CDR3, the DNA is TGTGCCAGCAGCCGTCCCGGGACAGGGTTCGGAACTGAAGCTTTCTTT. Its protein product is CASSRPGTGFGTEAFF.

The chain recombines TRBV9 with TRBJ1-6; the D is unclear. V dropped 3 bases and J dropped 9 bases, with 13 bases sitting between them. Looked up from germline, CDR1 is SGDLS and CDR2 is YYNGEE. CDR3 length: 14 residues. CDR3 amino acids: CASSAMTVGSPLHF. CDR3 in DNA: TGTGCCAGCAGCGCCATGACTGTTGGTTCACCCCTCCACTTT.

The gene calls are TRBV7-9 and TRBJ1-3; D is unclear. Germline loops: CDR1 SEHNR, CDR2 FQNEAQ (reference sequence). V lost 10 bases and J 3 bases, leaving 16 bases between the germline ends. The CDR3 is made up of 14 amino acids. The CDR3 is CAIIEEGVGNTIYF. DNA for the CDR3: TGTGCCATCATCGAGGAGGGCGTTGGAAACACCATATATTTT.

For the CDR3, the DNA is TGTGCCAGCAGCTTTACTAGCGGGAGGAGGTACAATGAGCAGTTCTTC. It encodes CASSFTSGRRYNEQFF. The chain recombines TRBV7-9 with TRBJ2-1; 12 bases fit TRBD2. The junction had 4 bases not matched to a gene; V was cut back by 3 bases and J by 4 bases. The CDR3 runs 16 residues. Germline V gives CDR1 SEHNR, CDR2 FQNEAQ (reference sequence). The full variable domain, completed using reference TRBV7-9 and TRBJ2-1, is DTGVSQNPRHKITKRGQNVTFRCDPISEHNRLYWYRQTLGQGPEFLTYFQNEAQLEKSRLLSDRFSAERPKGSFSTLEIQRTEQGDSAMYLCASSFTSGRRYNEQFFGPGTRLTVL.

This chain uses TRBV4-1 with TRBJ1-6, with D unclear. The ends were cut back, 0 bases at V and 7 bases at J, with 13 bases in the middle. This CDR3 has 16 residues. From germline, CDR1 is MGHRA and CDR2 YSYEKL. In DNA form, the CDR3 reads TGCGCCAGCAGCCAAGATGTAATGGCAGAAAATTCACCCCTCCACTTT. Protein sequence: CASSQDVMAENSPLHF.

This chain links TRBV10-2 with TRBJ1-2; the D is unclear. This CDR3 contains 13 residues. V lost 3 bases and J 7 bases, leaving 12 bases between the germline ends. Germline CDR1 is WSHSY and CDR2 is SAAADI. The CDR3 sequence: CASSEQSLSGYTF. The CDR3 bases are TGCGCCAGCAGTGAACAGTCTCTCTCTGGCTACACCTTC.

Details on this clone: Other DNA sequences from this sample encode an identical CDR3 as well. The rearrangement links TRBV30 to TRBJ1-2; D remains unclear. With 0 bases removed from V and 4 bases from J, the gap between germline ends came to 9 bases. The germline gives CDR1 GTSNPN, CDR2 SVGIG (reference sequence). The CDR3 totals 13 residues. The DNA of the CDR3 is TGTGCCTGGAGTGTACGAGGGTCCTATGGCTACACCTTC. It codes for CAWSVRGSYGYTF.

This chain connects TRBV5-1 to TRBJ2-2; 8 bases are shared with TRBD1. CDR1 is SGHRS and CDR2 is YFSETQ in the germline V gene. The length of the CDR3 is 18 residues. V gave up 0 bases and J gave up 5 bases; unmatched junction bases: 12. CDR3 loop: CASSLGLRTGRLTGELFF. CDR3 DNA sequence: TGCGCCAGCAGCTTGGGTTTACGGACAGGGCGCTTAACCGGGGAGCTGTTTTTT.

The genes are TRBV7-2 and TRBJ1-1, with D tentatively TRBD1 (5 bases). The CDR3 is 14 residues long. Per the germline V gene, CDR1 is SGHTA and CDR2 is FQGNSA. Trimming pared 8 bases from V and 6 bases from J, leaving 19 bases between. CDR3 protein: CASGIGGPVAEAFF. CDR3 sequence (DNA): TGTGCCAGCGGAATCGGGGGTCCAGTAGCTGAAGCTTTCTTT.